Presented here are 29 T cell receptor beta chains from one specimen sequenced in a study of beta chain features in type 1 diabetes. The authors reverse transcribed all of the isolated RNA, so sequencing captured expressed TCRB transcripts. Clones were sequenced by immunoSEQ multiplex PCR, and TCRdb holds only the in-frame ones, with some missing. The profile shows 350,000 to 400,000 clones, more than 13% of them singletons. Sequenced input: naive CD4+ T cells from blood. These receptors were taken from a young woman in good health.

This clone was detected only a few times. The J gene is TRBJ1-5, the V gene TRBV28; D remains ambiguous. The V and J ends lost 1 base and 0 bases respectively, with 10 bases between them. The CDR3 is made up of 16 amino acids. Germline CDR1 MDHEN, CDR2 SYDVKM. The CDR3 nucleotides read TGTGCCAGCAGTTTATACCGGGGTTATAGCAATCAGCCCCAGCATTTT. Encoded protein: CASSLYRGYSNQPQHF. The entire variable domain, with the rest obtained from reference TRBV28 and TRBJ1-5, is as follows: DVKVTQSSRYLVKRTGEKVFLECVQDMDHENMFWYRQDPGLGLRLIYFSYDVKMKEKGDIPEGYSVSREKKERFSLILESASTNQTSMYLCASSLYRGYSNQPQHFGDGTRLSIL.

The chain recombines TRBV18 with TRBJ2-5, with TRBD2 matching 8 bases. The germline V gene encodes CDR1 KGHSH and CDR2 LQKENI. V dropped 4 bases and J dropped 0; count of bases not matched to a gene: 7. The CDR3 runs 16 residues. This chain's CDR3 is CASSLLLAGHQETQYF. The CDR3 DNA follows: TGTGCCAGCTCACTCCTCTTAGCGGGACACCAAGAGACCCAGTACTTC.

There are a few counts of this clone. The rearrangement links TRBV15 to TRBJ2-7; 7 nucleotides agree with TRBD1. Per germline, CDR1 LNHNV and CDR2 YYDKDF (reference sequence). The CDR3 extends over 13 amino acids. V trimming: 9 bases; J trimming: 0 bases; junction bases outside the gene matches: 5. For the CDR3, the DNA is TGTGCCACGGGACAGTTACTCTCCTACGAGCAGTACTTC. Protein sequence: CATGQLLSYEQYF.

The chain links TRBV30 to TRBJ2-1, with 7 positions matching TRBD1. This CDR3 contains 12 residues. J was trimmed by 7 bases and V by 3 bases; bases with no gene match: 3. The germline V gene has CDR1 GTSNPN and CDR2 SVGIG (reference sequence). Here the CDR3 DNA reads TGTGCCTGGAGCTTGACAGGGAATGAGCAGTTCTTC. It yields the protein CAWSLTGNEQFF.

This clone has more than one count but fewer than ten. The gene calls are TRBV30 and TRBJ2-1; 10 bases are a match to TRBD2. Germline values: CDR1 GTSNPN, CDR2 SVGIG (reference sequence). V shed 4 bases and J 8 bases; nucleotides not matched to a gene: 11. The CDR3 is made up of 15 amino acids. CDR3 protein: CAWKHTGLARHEQFF. In nucleotides, the CDR3 is TGTGCCTGGAAACATACGGGACTAGCGAGACATGAGCAGTTCTTC. The full variable domain, its missing parts supplied by reference TRBV30 and TRBJ2-1, is SQTIHQWPATLVQPVGSPLSLECTVEGTSNPNLYWYRQAAGRGLQLLFYSVGIGQISSEVPQNLSASRPQDRQFILSSKKLLLSDSGFYLCAWKHTGLARHEQFFGPGTRLTVL.

The chain's CDR3 is CATGKERVQPQHF. The CDR3 nucleotides read TGTGCCACAGGGAAGGAGCGGGTTCAGCCCCAGCATTTT. The chain uses TRBV15 and TRBJ1-5, with no clear D. The CDR3 contains 13 residues. Per the germline V gene, CDR1 is LNHNV and CDR2 is YYDKDF (reference sequence). With 9 bases removed from V and 6 bases from J, the gap between germline ends came to 15 bases.

This clone was found once. This sequence joins TRBV6-5 and TRBJ1-5; D perhaps matches TRBD1 (5 bases). There are 15 residues in the CDR3. Germline-derived CDR1 and CDR2 are MNHEY and SVGAGI. V lost 8 bases to trimming and J lost 1 base, with 15 bases between them. DNA of the CDR3: TGTGCCAGCGCCGTGATGGGGGGGAGCAATCAGCCCCAGCATTTT. Its translation: CASAVMGGSNQPQHF.

This clone was counted only a few times. The rearrangement joins TRBV11-1 to TRBJ2-1; possible D gene TRBD2, 6 bases. Germline CDR1 reads SGHAT; CDR2 reads FQDESV (reference sequence). V dropped 3 bases and J dropped 9 bases, with 15 bases sitting between them. This CDR3 comprises 14 residues. CDR3 region: CASSLGLLAAEQFF. The CDR3 nucleotides are TGTGCCAGCAGCTTGGGTTTACTAGCAGCTGAGCAGTTCTTC.

The chain joins TRBV19 to TRBJ1-1; 7 nucleotides line up with TRBD1. With V trimmed by 3 bases and J by 0 bases, 7 bases remained unmatched. CDR1 and CDR2 from the germline V gene are LNHDA and SQIVND (reference sequence). CDR3 length equals 16 residues. CDR3 sequence (DNA): TGTGCCAGTAGTATGCCCGGGACAGTACTGAACACTGAAGCTTTCTTT. Amino acids: CASSMPGTVLNTEAFF.

This clone was seen only a few times. This chain uses TRBV30 with TRBJ2-1, with 14 nucleotides matching TRBD2. CDR3 length: 13 amino acids. With 5 bases clipped from V and 15 bases from J, the junction kept 9 bases outside the gene matches. Germline loops: CDR1 GTSNPN, CDR2 SVGIG (reference sequence). Here the CDR3 DNA reads TGTGCCTGGTTCGGGACTAGCGGGAGTTCGACGTTCTTC. Amino acid sequence: CAWFGTSGSSTFF.

Only a few counts were recorded for this clone. The V gene is TRBV11-2, the J gene TRBJ1-4; 11 nucleotides line up with TRBD1. V was pared by 5 bases and J by 6 bases, with 2 bases of the junction left unmatched. This CDR3 comprises 14 residues. CDR1 and CDR2 from the germline V gene are SGHAT and FQNNGV. CDR3 sequence: CASSLGQGDEKLFF. DNA of the CDR3: TGTGCCAGCAGCCTGGGACAGGGGGATGAAAAACTGTTTTTT.

The chain carries TRBV18 and TRBJ1-2; no reliable D call. V shed 6 bases and J shed 3 bases, with 14 bases lying between them. The CDR3 consists of 14 residues. CDR1 and CDR2 (germline): KGHSH, LQKENI. The CDR3 loop reads CASSQQELDYGYTF. The CDR3 DNA reads TGTGCCAGCTCTCAGCAAGAGCTAGACTATGGCTACACCTTC.

The chain couples TRBV5-6 to TRBJ2-3; no definite D call. CDR3 length equals 14 residues. With 0 bases removed from V and 3 bases from J, the gap between germline ends came to 8 bases. The germline CDR1 and CDR2 sequences are SGHDT and YYEEEE. CDR3 amino acids: CASSLVTNTDTQYF. The DNA for the CDR3 is TGTGCCAGCAGCTTGGTCACAAATACAGATACGCAGTATTTT.

The rearrangement links TRBV6-5 to TRBJ2-7; D remains unclear. The V gene lost 7 bases and the J gene lost 2 bases, with 9 bases spanning the gap. Germline loops: CDR1 MNHEY, CDR2 SVGAGI. CDR3 length equals 12 residues. The CDR3 region has the DNA TGTGCCAGCAAAAACAGTACCTACGAGCAGTACTTC. Its translation: CASKNSTYEQYF.

The chain recombines TRBV30 with TRBJ2-3, with D hard to call. The V gene's germline CDR1 is GTSNPN and CDR2 SVGIG (reference sequence). With 0 bases removed from V and 4 bases from J, the gap between germline ends came to 8 bases. The CDR3 has 13 amino acids. The CDR3 protein is CAWSVRVADTQYF. The DNA for the CDR3 is TGTGCCTGGAGTGTACGAGTGGCAGATACGCAGTATTTT.

This clone has only a few counts. The chain carries TRBV30 and TRBJ2-2; 7 nucleotides line up with TRBD2. Trimming removed 3 bases from V and 3 bases from J; junction bases left unmatched: 10. Per germline, CDR1 GTSNPN and CDR2 SVGIG (reference sequence). The CDR3 runs 16 residues. CDR3 loop: CAWSSSGGGYTGELFF. CDR3 coding DNA: TGTGCCTGGAGCTCTAGTGGGGGGGGATACACCGGGGAGCTGTTTTTT.

V usage is TRBV29-1 and J usage is TRBJ2-3; TRBD2 agrees at 14 bases. Germline V gene data show CDR1 as SQVTM and CDR2 as ANQGSEA. The V and J ends lost 5 bases and 5 bases, in that order; junction bases with no gene match: 15. CDR3 length: 18 residues. The CDR3 DNA reads TGCAGCGTTATGATCTTTCGGGGACTAGCGGGAGTCAGAGATACGCAGTATTTT. Translating it yields CSVMIFRGLAGVRDTQYF.

This clone was seen only a few times. V is TRBV7-9 and J is TRBJ1-5; unclear D gene. Between the trimmed V and J ends, which lost 3 bases and 3 bases, there was a span of 9 bases. Germline V gene sequence: CDR1 SEHNR, CDR2 FQNEAQ (reference sequence). The CDR3 is made up of 14 amino acids. For the CDR3, the DNA is TGTGCCAGCAGCTTGACGGAGTTCAATCAGCCCCAGCATTTT. Translated: CASSLTEFNQPQHF.

This chain joins TRBV30 and TRBJ2-6; 9 nucleotides line up with TRBD2. The CDR3 totals 19 residues. CDR1 and CDR2 from the germline V gene are GTSNPN and SVGIG (reference sequence). With 1 base clipped from V and 0 bases from J, the junction kept 10 bases outside the gene matches. CDR3 loop: CAWSAGLAERYSGANVLTF. The CDR3 DNA sequence: TGTGCCTGGAGTGCGGGACTAGCTGAGAGGTACTCTGGGGCCAACGTCCTGACTTTC.

CDR3 residues: CASNYRVGGYTF. The DNA of the CDR3 is TGTGCCAGCAATTACAGGGTGGGCGGCTACACCTTC. The V and J genes are TRBV7-2 and TRBJ1-2, with D maybe TRBD1 (6 bases). The CDR3 is made up of 12 amino acids. V was trimmed by 7 bases and J by 8 bases, leaving 14 bases between them. Germline CDR1 is SGHTA and CDR2 is FQGNSA.

Worth noting for this clone: Other DNA sequences in the same sample also yield this CDR3. V gene TRBV6-5 combines with J gene TRBJ1-5; 7 bases map to TRBD1. CDR3 length: 13 residues. The V gene's germline CDR1 is MNHEY and CDR2 SVGAGI. The V and J ends lost 5 bases and 2 bases, in that order; junction bases with no gene match: 0. CDR3 sequence (DNA): TGTGCCAGCAGTGGGACAGGCAATCAGCCCCAGCATTTT. Amino acids: CASSGTGNQPQHF.

This clone came up a few times. This chain connects TRBV30 to TRBJ2-2; D is unclear. From germline, CDR1 is GTSNPN and CDR2 SVGIG (reference sequence). CDR3 length: 13 amino acids. Trimming removed 3 bases from V and 0 bases from J, with 5 bases in between. The chain's CDR3 is CAWRGANTGELFF. The CDR3 DNA follows: TGTGCCTGGAGAGGAGCGAACACCGGGGAGCTGTTTTTT.

This clone was seen just once. The J gene is TRBJ1-2, the V gene TRBV11-3; 8 nucleotides line up with TRBD1. In germline, CDR1 is SGHNT, CDR2 YENEEA. Trimming took 4 bases from V and 8 from J; bases not matched to a gene: 6. The CDR3 contains 13 residues. CDR3 DNA: TGTGCCAGCAGCTCGGACAGGGCCGGCGGCTACACCTTC. Encoded protein: CASSSDRAGGYTF.

This clone came up a few times. CDR3 in amino acids: CASSLGTGGADTEAFF. CDR3 sequence (DNA): TGTGCCAGCAGCTTAGGGACAGGGGGCGCGGACACTGAAGCTTTCTTT. The chain combines TRBV7-3 with TRBJ1-1, with 12 bases that match TRBD1. Germline CDR1 SGHTA, CDR2 FQGTGA. The V gene end was trimmed by 2 bases and the J gene end by 3 bases; junction bases not matched to a gene: 4. CDR3 length: 16 residues.

The DNA of the CDR3 is TGTGCCAGCAGCCCCGGGACTAGCGGGAGGGCCGGTGAGACCCAGTACTTC. Protein: CASSPGTSGRAGETQYF. The genes are TRBV7-9 and TRBJ2-5, with 16 positions matching TRBD2. V gave up 5 bases and J gave up 5 bases; unmatched junction bases: 8. Germline CDR1 reads SEHNR; CDR2 reads FQNEAQ (reference sequence). This CDR3 contains 17 residues.

This clone was seen a few times. V is TRBV7-2 and J is TRBJ2-7, with no clear D. V dropped 0 bases and J dropped 4 bases, with 13 bases sitting between them. Germline assignment: CDR1 SGHTA and CDR2 FQGNSA. The CDR3 runs to 15 residues. The CDR3 region has the DNA TGTGCCAGCAGCTTAGCGTACGGCAGGAATTACGAGCAGTACTTC. This codes for CASSLAYGRNYEQYF.

The chain is built from TRBV19 and TRBJ2-5; 10 positions agree with TRBD2. CDR3 length: 16 residues. V trimming: 4 bases; J trimming: 4 bases; junction bases outside the gene matches: 9. Germline V gives CDR1 LNHDA, CDR2 SQIVND (reference sequence). CDR3 sequence reads: CASSRQGLAGAETQYF. The DNA of the CDR3 is TGTGCCAGTAGTAGGCAAGGGCTAGCGGGAGCAGAGACCCAGTACTTC.

This rearrangement joins TRBV15 to TRBJ2-5, with a tentative D call TRBD1 (5 bases). Trimming pared 5 bases from V and 1 base from J, leaving 11 bases between. Looked up from germline, CDR1 is LNHNV and CDR2 is YYDKDF (reference sequence). This CDR3 comprises 14 residues. DNA for the CDR3: TGTGCCACCAGCGAGCAGGGAATCCAAGAGACCCAGTACTTC. As protein: CATSEQGIQETQYF.

There are a few counts of this clone. The CDR3 loop reads CSVEGTGGADTQYF. The CDR3 DNA reads TGCAGCGTTGAAGGGACAGGGGGGGCAGATACGCAGTATTTT. V gene TRBV29-1 combines with J gene TRBJ2-3; TRBD1 aligns across 10 bases. Germline CDR1 SQVTM, CDR2 ANQGSEA. The CDR3 spans 14 residues. The ends lost 1 base at V and 4 bases at J; junction bases unmatched: 2.